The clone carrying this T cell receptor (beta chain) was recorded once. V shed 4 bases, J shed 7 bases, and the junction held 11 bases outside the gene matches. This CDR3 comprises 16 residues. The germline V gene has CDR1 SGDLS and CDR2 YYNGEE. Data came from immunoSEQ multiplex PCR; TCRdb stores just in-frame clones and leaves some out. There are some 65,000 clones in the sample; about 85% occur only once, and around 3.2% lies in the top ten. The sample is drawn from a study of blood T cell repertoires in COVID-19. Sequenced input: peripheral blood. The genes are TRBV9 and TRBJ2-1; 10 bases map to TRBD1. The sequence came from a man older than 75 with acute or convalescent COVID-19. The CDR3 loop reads CASSFGTGAGVNEQFF. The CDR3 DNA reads TGTGCCAGCAGCTTTGGGACAGGGGCGGGGGTAAATGAGCAGTTCTTC.